The rows below give T cell receptor beta chains drawn from one sample of a study of radiotherapy plus CTLA-4 blockade in lung cancer. TCRdb's copy holds only in-frame clones and misses some; the assay was immunoSEQ multiplex PCR. The sample has about 45,000 clones; approximately 79% are singletons. Sequencing was performed on peripheral blood, taken from a patient treated with radiotherapy plus ipilimumab. The receptor source for this set is a human donor with non-small cell lung cancer who had stable disease on radiotherapy plus ipilimumab. CDR3s leave out the opening cysteine and the closing phenylalanine or tryptophan.

j_gene: TRBJ1-5; v_gene: TRBV5-5; CDR3aa: ASSLVAGYSNQPQH
j_gene: TRBJ2-2; v_gene: TRBV7-7; CDR3aa: ASSLRGAHTGELF
j_gene: TRBJ2-4; v_gene: TRBV16; CDR3aa: ASSQWGGINIQY
j_gene: TRBJ1-2; v_gene: TRBV6-5; CDR3aa: ASRTGLGYGYT
j_gene: TRBJ1-6; v_gene: TRBV2; CDR3aa: ASTRGENNSPLH
j_gene: TRBJ1-2; v_gene: TRBV2; CDR3aa: ASRAGGGYGYT
j_gene: TRBJ1-5; v_gene: TRBV6-1; CDR3aa: ASSTTGQGPQPQH
j_gene: TRBJ1-5; v_gene: TRBV7-9; CDR3aa: ASSLAGSNQPQH
j_gene: TRBJ2-1; v_gene: TRBV5-6; CDR3aa: ASSRLDRGSYNEQF
j_gene: TRBJ1-4; v_gene: TRBV19; CDR3aa: ASGPGTNGGLNEKLF
j_gene: TRBJ2-6; v_gene: TRBV5-1; CDR3aa: ASSLEGQGLAGANVLT
j_gene: TRBJ1-4; v_gene: TRBV18; CDR3aa: ASSPYADATNEKLF
j_gene: TRBJ1-1; v_gene: TRBV6-5; CDR3aa: ASSYHRGRGTEAF
j_gene: TRBJ2-3; v_gene: TRBV9; CDR3aa: ASSMGVMFTDTQY
j_gene: TRBJ2-7; v_gene: TRBV6-5; CDR3aa: ASSRTGQNYEQY
j_gene: TRBJ1-2; v_gene: TRBV28; CDR3aa: AIMKGAFNYGYT
j_gene: TRBJ1-2; v_gene: TRBV6-5; CDR3aa: ASFGGEHGYT
j_gene: TRBJ2-2; v_gene: TRBV6-4; CDR3aa: ASSGGLNTGELF
j_gene: TRBJ1-6; v_gene: TRBV19; CDR3aa: ASSIAAAPLH
j_gene: TRBJ1-3; v_gene: TRBV16; CDR3aa: ASSQRAGSGNTIY